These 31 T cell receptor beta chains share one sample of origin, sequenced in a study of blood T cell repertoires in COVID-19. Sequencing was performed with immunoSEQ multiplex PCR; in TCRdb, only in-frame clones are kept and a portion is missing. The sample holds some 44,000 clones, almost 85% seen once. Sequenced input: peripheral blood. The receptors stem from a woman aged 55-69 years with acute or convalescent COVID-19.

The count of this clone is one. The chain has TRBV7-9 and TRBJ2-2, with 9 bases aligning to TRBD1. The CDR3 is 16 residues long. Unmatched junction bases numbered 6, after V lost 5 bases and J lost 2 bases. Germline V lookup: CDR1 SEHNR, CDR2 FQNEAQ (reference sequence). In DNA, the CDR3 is TGTGCCAGCAGCGACCGACAGGGGGTCAACACCGGGGAGCTGTTTTTT. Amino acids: CASSDRQGVNTGELFF. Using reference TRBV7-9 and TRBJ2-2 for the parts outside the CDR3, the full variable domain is DTGVSQNPRHKITKRGQNVTFRCDPISEHNRLYWYRQTLGQGPEFLTYFQNEAQLEKSRLLSDRFSAERPKGSFSTLEIQRTEQGDSAMYLCASSDRQGVNTGELFFGEGSRLTVL.

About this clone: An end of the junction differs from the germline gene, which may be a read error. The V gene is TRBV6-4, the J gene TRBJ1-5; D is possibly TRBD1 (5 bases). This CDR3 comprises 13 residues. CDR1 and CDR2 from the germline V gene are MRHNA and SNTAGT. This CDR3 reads CASSDSRGSPQHF. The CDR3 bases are TGTGCCAGCAGCGACTCAAGGGGTTCGCCCCAGCATTTT.

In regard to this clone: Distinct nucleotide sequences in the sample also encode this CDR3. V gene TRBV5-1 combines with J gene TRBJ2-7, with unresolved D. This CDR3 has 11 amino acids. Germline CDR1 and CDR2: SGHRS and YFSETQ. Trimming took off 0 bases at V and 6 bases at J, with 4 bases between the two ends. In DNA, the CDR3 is TGCGCCAGCAGCTTGGCGGGCGAGCAGTACTTC. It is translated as CASSLAGEQYF.

The CDR3 DNA reads as TGTGCCAGCAGCTTAGTTCTAGCGCCCTACAATGAGCAGTTCTTC. It yields the protein CASSLVLAPYNEQFF. This chain uses TRBV7-9 with TRBJ2-1; a possible D gene is TRBD2 (6 bases). V gave up 1 base and J gave up 2 bases, with 9 bases separating them. The CDR3 covers 15 residues. Germline V gene lookup returns CDR1 SEHNR and CDR2 FQNEAQ (reference sequence). Variable domain in full (rest from reference TRBV7-9 and TRBJ2-1): DTGVSQNPRHKITKRGQNVTFRCDPISEHNRLYWYRQTLGQGPEFLTYFQNEAQLEKSRLLSDRFSAERPKGSFSTLEIQRTEQGDSAMYLCASSLVLAPYNEQFFGPGTRLTVL.

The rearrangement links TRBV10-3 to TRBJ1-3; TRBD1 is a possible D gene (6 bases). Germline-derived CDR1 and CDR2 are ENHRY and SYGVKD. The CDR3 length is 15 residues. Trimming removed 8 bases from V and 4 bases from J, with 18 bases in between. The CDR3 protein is CAIAGQLGQGNTIYF. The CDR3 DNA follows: TGTGCCATCGCCGGACAGTTGGGCCAGGGAAACACCATATATTTT.

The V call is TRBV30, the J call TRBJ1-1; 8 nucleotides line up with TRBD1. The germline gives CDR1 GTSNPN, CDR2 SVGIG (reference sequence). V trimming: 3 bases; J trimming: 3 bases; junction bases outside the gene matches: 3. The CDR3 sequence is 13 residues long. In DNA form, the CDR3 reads TGTGCCTGGAGGGACAGGGCGGACACTGAAGCTTTCTTT. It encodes CAWRDRADTEAFF.

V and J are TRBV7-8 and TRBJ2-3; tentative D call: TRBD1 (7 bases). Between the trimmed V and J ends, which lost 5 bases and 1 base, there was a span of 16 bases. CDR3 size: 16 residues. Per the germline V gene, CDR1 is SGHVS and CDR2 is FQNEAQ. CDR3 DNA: TGTGCCAGCAGCCTGGCAGGCGGGACAGGCACAGATACGCAGTATTTT. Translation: CASSLAGGTGTDTQYF.

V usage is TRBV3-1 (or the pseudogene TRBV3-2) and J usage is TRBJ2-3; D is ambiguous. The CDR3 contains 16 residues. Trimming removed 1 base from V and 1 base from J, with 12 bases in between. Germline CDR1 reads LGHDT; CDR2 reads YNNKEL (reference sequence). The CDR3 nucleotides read TGTGCCAGCAGCCAAGGATCCCGGAGCCGCACAGATACGCAGTATTTT. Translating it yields CASSQGSRSRTDTQYF.

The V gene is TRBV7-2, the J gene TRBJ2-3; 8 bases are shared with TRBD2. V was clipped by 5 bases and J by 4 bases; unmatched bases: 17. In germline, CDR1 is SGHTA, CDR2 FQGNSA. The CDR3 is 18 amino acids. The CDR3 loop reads CASSPNLPGLDFADTQYF. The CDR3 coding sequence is TGTGCCAGCAGCCCTAACTTACCGGGACTAGACTTCGCAGATACGCAGTATTTT.

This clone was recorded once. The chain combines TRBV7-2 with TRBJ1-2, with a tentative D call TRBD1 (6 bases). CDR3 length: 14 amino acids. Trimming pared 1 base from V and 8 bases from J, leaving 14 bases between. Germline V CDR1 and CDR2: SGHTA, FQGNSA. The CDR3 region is CASSLVPQGGGYTF. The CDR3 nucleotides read TGTGCCAGCAGCTTAGTCCCGCAAGGGGGAGGCTACACCTTC. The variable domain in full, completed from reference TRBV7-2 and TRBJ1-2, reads GAGVSQSPSNKVTEKGKDVELRCDPISGHTALYWYRQSLGQGLEFLIYFQGNSAPDKSGLPSDRFSAERTGGSVSTLTIQRTQQEDSAVYLCASSLVPQGGGYTFGSGTRLTVV.

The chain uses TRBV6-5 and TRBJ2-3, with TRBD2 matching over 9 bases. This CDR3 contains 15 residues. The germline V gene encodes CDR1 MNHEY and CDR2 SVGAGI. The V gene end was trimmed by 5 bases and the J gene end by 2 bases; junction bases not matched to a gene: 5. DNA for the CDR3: TGTGCCAGCAGTCCTTCTAGCGGGGACACAGATACGCAGTATTTT. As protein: CASSPSSGDTDTQYF.

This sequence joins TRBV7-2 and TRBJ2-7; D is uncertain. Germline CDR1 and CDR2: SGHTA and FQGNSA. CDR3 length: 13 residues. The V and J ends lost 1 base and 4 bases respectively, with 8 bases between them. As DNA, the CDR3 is TGTGCCAGCAGCTTAGGACGGAGATACGAGCAGTACTTC. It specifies CASSLGRRYEQYF. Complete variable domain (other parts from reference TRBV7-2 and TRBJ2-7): GAGVSQSPSNKVTEKGKDVELRCDPISGHTALYWYRQSLGQGLEFLIYFQGNSAPDKSGLPSDRFSAERTGGSVSTLTIQRTQQEDSAVYLCASSLGRRYEQYFGPGTRLTVT.

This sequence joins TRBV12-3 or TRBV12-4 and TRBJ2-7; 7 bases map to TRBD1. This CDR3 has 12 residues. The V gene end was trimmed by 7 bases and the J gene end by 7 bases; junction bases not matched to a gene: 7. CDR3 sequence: CASTTTGYEQYF. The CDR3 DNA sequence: TGTGCCAGCACTACGACAGGGTATGAGCAGTACTTC.

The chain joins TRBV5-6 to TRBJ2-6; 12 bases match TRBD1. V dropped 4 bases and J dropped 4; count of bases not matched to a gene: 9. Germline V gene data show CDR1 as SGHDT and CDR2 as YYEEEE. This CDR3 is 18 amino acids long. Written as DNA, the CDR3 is TGTGCCAGCAGCGTTCCGGGACAGGGGGCGAGAGGGGCCAACGTCCTGACTTTC. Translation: CASSVPGQGARGANVLTF.

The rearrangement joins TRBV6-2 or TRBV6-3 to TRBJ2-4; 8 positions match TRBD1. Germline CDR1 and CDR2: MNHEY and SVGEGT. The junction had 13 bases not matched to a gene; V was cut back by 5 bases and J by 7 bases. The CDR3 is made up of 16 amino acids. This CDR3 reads CASSRPSGGVVNIQYF. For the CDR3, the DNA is TGTGCCAGCAGTCGTCCCTCAGGGGGCGTAGTCAACATTCAGTACTTC.

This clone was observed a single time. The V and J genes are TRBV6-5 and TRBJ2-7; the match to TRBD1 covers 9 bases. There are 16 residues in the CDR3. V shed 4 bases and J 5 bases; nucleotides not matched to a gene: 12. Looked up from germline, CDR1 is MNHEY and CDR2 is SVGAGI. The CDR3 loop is CASSFQRGQGPNEQYF. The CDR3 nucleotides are TGTGCCAGCAGTTTCCAGCGGGGACAGGGTCCAAACGAGCAGTACTTC.

CDR3 amino acids: CASSSQMGGTGPGGYTF. CDR3 bases: TGTGCCAGCAGCTCACAGATGGGGGGGACAGGACCGGGTGGCTACACCTTC. This sequence joins TRBV7-2 and TRBJ1-2; 8 positions agree with TRBD1. CDR1 and CDR2 (germline): SGHTA, FQGNSA. Trimming removed 4 bases from V and 7 bases from J; junction bases left unmatched: 17. The CDR3 loop spans 17 amino acids.

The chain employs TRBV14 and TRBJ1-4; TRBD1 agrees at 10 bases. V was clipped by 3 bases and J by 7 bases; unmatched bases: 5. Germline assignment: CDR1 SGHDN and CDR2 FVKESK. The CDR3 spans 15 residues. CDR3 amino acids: CASSQTGTGVEKLFF. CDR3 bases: TGTGCCAGCAGCCAGACCGGGACAGGGGTTGAAAAACTGTTTTTT.

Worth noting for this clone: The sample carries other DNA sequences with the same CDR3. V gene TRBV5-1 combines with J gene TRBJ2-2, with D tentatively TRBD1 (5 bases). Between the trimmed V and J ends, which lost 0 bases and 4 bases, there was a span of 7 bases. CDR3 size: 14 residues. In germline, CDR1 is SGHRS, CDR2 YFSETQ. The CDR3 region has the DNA TGCGCCAGCAGCTTGGTCCAGGGCACCGGGGAGCTGTTTTTT. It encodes CASSLVQGTGELFF. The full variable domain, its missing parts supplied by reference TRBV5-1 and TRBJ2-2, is KAGVTQTPRYLIKTRGQQVTLSCSPISGHRSVSWYQQTPGQGLQFLFEYFSETQRNKGNFPGRFSGRQFSNSRSEMNVSTLELGDSALYLCASSLVQGTGELFFGEGSRLTVL.

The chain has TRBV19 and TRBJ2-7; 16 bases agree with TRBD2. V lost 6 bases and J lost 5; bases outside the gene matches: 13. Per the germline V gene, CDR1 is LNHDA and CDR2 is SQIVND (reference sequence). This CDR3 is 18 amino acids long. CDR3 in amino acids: CASRPGTSGGAQANEQYF. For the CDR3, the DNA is TGTGCCAGTAGACCGGGGACTAGCGGGGGGGCACAAGCTAACGAGCAGTACTTC.

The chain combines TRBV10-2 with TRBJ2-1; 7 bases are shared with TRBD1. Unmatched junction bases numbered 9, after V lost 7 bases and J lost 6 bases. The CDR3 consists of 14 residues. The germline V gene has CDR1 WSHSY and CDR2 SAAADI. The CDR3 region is CASKMAGGSNEQFF. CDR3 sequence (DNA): TGCGCCAGCAAGATGGCAGGGGGATCCAATGAGCAGTTCTTC.

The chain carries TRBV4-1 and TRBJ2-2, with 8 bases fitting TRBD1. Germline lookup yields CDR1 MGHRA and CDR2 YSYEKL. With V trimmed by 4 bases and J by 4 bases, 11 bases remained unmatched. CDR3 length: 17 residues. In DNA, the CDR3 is TGCGCCAGCAGCCGCTCGTTGACAGGGGACACCACCGGGGAGCTGTTTTTT. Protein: CASSRSLTGDTTGELFF.

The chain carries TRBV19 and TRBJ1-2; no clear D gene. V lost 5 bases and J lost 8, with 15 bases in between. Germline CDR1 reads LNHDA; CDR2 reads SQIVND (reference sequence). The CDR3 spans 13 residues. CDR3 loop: CASSGGRENGYTF. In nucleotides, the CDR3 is TGTGCCAGTAGTGGCGGGAGGGAGAACGGCTACACCTTC.

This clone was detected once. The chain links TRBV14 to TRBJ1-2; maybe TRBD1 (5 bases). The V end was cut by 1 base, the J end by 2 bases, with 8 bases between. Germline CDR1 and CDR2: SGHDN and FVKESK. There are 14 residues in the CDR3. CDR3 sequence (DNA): TGTGCCAGCAGCCAAGTGGCAGGGAACTATGGCTACACCTTC. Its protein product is CASSQVAGNYGYTF.

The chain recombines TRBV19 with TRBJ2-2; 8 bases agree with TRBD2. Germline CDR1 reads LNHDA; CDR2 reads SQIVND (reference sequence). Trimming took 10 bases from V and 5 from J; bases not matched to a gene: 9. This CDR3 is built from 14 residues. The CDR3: CATHGGGRTGELFF. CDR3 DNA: TGTGCCACCCATGGCGGGGGGAGGACCGGGGAGCTGTTTTTT.

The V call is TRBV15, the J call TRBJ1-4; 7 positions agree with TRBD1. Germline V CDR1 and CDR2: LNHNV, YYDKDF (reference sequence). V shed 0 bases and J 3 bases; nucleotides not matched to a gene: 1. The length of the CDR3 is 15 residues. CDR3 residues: CATSREGQPNEKLFF. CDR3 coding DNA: TGTGCCACCAGCAGAGAGGGACAGCCTAATGAAAAACTGTTTTTT.

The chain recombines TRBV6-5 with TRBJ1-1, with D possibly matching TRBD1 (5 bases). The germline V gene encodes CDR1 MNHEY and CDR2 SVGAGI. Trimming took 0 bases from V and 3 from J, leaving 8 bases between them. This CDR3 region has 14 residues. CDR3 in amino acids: CASSYSRGDTEAFF. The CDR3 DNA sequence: TGTGCCAGCAGTTACTCACGGGGGGACACTGAAGCTTTCTTT.

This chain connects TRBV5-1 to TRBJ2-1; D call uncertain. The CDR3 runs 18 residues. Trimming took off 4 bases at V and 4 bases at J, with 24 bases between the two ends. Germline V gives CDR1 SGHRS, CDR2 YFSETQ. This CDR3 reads CASSHNPIEHSLYNEQFF. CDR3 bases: TGCGCCAGCAGCCATAATCCCATCGAGCACTCACTATACAATGAGCAGTTCTTC.

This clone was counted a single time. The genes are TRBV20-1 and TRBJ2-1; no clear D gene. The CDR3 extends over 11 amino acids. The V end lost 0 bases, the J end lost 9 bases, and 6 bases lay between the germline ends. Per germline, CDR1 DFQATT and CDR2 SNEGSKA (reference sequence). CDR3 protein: CSARDDFEQFF. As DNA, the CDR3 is TGCAGTGCTAGAGATGACTTTGAGCAGTTCTTC.

The CDR3, as DNA: TGTGCCTCGGCGGGGACCCACGAGCAGTACTTC. Translation: CASAGTHEQYF. The chain combines TRBV10-3 with TRBJ2-7; D is perhaps TRBD2 (6 bases). The CDR3 has 11 amino acids. Trimming left V 11 bases short and J 5 bases short, with 13 bases between. Germline CDR1 and CDR2: ENHRY and SYGVKD.

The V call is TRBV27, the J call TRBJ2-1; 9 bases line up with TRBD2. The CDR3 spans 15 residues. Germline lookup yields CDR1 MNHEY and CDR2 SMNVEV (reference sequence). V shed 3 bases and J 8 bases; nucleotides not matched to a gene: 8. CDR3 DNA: TGTGCCAGCAGTTTTAGCGGGGGTTATCGGGATGAGCAGTTCTTC. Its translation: CASSFSGGYRDEQFF.